Each of the 5 T cell receptor beta chains below was sequenced from the same sample in a study of blood T cells in healthy people across ages. PCR was performed a second time for about 7 to 12 cycles using a sample-barcoded 5' primer and a J-beta primer mix. TCRdb recomputed calls from the 5' RACE reads with MiXCR, one row per CDR3 protein. The sample lists more than 1,400,000 distinct CDR3 sequences; approximately 40% were seen once. What was sequenced was blood. The origin of the receptors is a young woman in good health.

The chain combines TRBV12-3 or TRBV12-4 with TRBJ2-5, with D tentatively TRBD2 (6 bases). The CDR3 covers 15 residues. The V gene lost 3 bases and the J gene lost 11 bases, with 22 bases spanning the gap. In nucleotides, the CDR3 is TGTGCCAGCAGTTTGAGGCGGGAAGGTGGTAATGAGCAGTACTTC. It translates to CASSLRREGGNEQYF.

V is TRBV10-3 and J is TRBJ1-1; 11 bases map to TRBD1. Germline CDR1 and CDR2: ENHRY and SYGVKD. The V gene end was trimmed by 4 bases and the J gene end by 1 base; junction bases not matched to a gene: 5. CDR3 size: 16 residues. CDR3 in amino acids: CAISVGQGAKNTEAFF. In nucleotides, the CDR3 is TGTGCCATCAGTGTAGGACAGGGGGCCAAGAACACTGAAGCTTTCTTT.

This clonotype was seen a few times. The chain links TRBV11-2 to TRBJ2-1; D is undetermined. Trimming cost V 1 base and J 9 bases, with 13 bases left between them. There are 14 residues in the CDR3. Germline V gene lookup returns CDR1 SGHAT and CDR2 FQNNGV. The CDR3 reads CASSLGATFGEQFF. The CDR3 DNA reads TGTGCCAGCAGCTTAGGGGCCACCTTCGGTGAGCAGTTCTTC. The full variable domain, its missing parts supplied by reference TRBV11-2 and TRBJ2-1, is EAGVAQSPRYKIIEKRQSVAFWCNPISGHATLYWYQQILGQGPKLLIQFQNNGVVDDSQLPKDRFSAERLKGVDSTLKIQPAKLEDSAVYLCASSLGATFGEQFFGPGTRLTVL.

V is TRBV7-2 and J is TRBJ1-5; D may be TRBD1 (5 bases). Germline loops: CDR1 SGHTA, CDR2 FQGNSA. The CDR3 loop spans 14 amino acids. V was pared by 4 bases and J by 5 bases, with 12 bases between. The CDR3 region is CASSSQGRDQPQHF. The DNA for the CDR3 is TGTGCCAGCAGCTCGCAGGGTCGGGATCAGCCCCAGCATTTT.

In this sample, this clonotype turned up a few times. J is TRBJ1-5 and V is TRBV12-3 or TRBV12-4; weak D call: TRBD1 (5 bases). This CDR3 comprises 14 residues. V was trimmed by 6 bases and J by 2 bases, leaving 11 bases between them. The CDR3 DNA follows: TGTGCCAGCAGCGCAGGGTCCGGCAATCAGCCCCAGCATTTT. The encoded protein is CASSAGSGNQPQHF.